Listed below are T cell receptor beta chains from one sample, sequenced in a study of blood T cell repertoires in COVID-19. Generated by immunoSEQ multiplex PCR, the TCRdb table keeps only in-frame clones and is missing some. The sample lists 50,000 to 65,000 clones; more than 85% were seen once. The sample taken for sequencing was peripheral blood. The receptors here all came from a man in his fifties or sixties with acute or convalescent COVID-19. Both conserved end residues are part of each CDR3.

J gene,V gene,CDR3 protein
TRBJ1-4,TRBV30,CAWSVRGRGRKDEKLFF
TRBJ2-7,TRBV6-5,CASSYSGSSYEQYF
TRBJ2-7,TRBV7-8,CASSATGFPYEQYF
TRBJ2-3,TRBV7-2,CASSLGVRGGADTQYF
TRBJ2-1,TRBV5-5,CASSSGQVLLGNEQFF
TRBJ2-7,TRBV4-1,CASSKLAGTNYEQYF
TRBJ1-1,TRBV3-1/TRBV3-2,CASSQRKGANTEAFF
TRBJ2-7,TRBV24-1,CATSDPGRAYEQYF
TRBJ2-7,TRBV2,CASSEGAQGGPLGQYF
TRBJ1-4,TRBV5-1,CASSLRRGGTNEKLFF
TRBJ1-2,TRBV6-4,CASRENTFTGVTNYGYTF
TRBJ2-7,TRBV20-1,CSASSERGLYEQYF
TRBJ2-2,TRBV3-1/TRBV3-2,CASSQVRGLWNTGELFF
TRBJ2-1,TRBV12-3/TRBV12-4,CASSRTRDEQFF
TRBJ1-2,TRBV6-6,CAGYRGDYGYTF
TRBJ1-1,TRBV6-5,CASKSGGNMNTEAFF
TRBJ1-2,TRBV12-3/TRBV12-4,CASNPRGNYGYTF
TRBJ1-6,TRBV5-1,CASSLALATNYNSPLHF
TRBJ1-2,TRBV18,CASSPLPGQGGDGYTF
TRBJ2-7,TRBV27,CASSFRRAGHEQYF
TRBJ1-1,TRBV2,CASSERRSGNTEAFF
TRBJ2-3,TRBV15,CATSRFERGSTDTQYF
TRBJ1-2,TRBV7-2,CASSFNFGYTF
TRBJ2-5,TRBV10-3,CAISGGLANPSQETQYF
TRBJ1-5,TRBV18,CASSLQRGGVRNQPQHF
TRBJ1-1,TRBV3-1/TRBV3-2,CASRPGTGGSGAFF
TRBJ1-2,TRBV5-5,CASSLEERPYGYTF
TRBJ1-1,TRBV4-2,CASSQGGGGTTEAFF
TRBJ2-7,TRBV10-3,CAISEQAYEQYF
TRBJ2-7,TRBV5-6,CASSLTGAEQYF
TRBJ2-7,TRBV6-2/TRBV6-3,CASSFTIRRSSYEQYF
TRBJ2-6,TRBV20-1,CSASSVSGGSGANVLTF
TRBJ1-4,TRBV12-3/TRBV12-4,CASSFEGWKLFF